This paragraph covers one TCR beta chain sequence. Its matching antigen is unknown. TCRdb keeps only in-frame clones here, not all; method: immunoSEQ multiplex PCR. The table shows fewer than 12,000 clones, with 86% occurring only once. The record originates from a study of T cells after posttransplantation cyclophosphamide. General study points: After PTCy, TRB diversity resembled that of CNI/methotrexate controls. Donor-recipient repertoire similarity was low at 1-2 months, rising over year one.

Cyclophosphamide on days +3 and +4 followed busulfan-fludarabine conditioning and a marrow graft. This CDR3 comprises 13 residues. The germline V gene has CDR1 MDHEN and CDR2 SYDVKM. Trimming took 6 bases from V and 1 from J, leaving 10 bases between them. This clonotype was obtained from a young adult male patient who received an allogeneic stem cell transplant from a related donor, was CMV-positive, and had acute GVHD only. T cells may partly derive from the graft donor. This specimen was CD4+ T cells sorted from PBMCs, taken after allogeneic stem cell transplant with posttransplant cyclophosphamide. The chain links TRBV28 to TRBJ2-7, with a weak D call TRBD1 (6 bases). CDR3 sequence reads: CASSPDSSYEQYF. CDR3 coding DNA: TGTGCCAGCAGCCCGGACAGTTCCTACGAGCAGTACTTC.